The rows below give T cell receptor beta chains drawn from one sample of a study of early T cells in non-severe SARS-CoV-2 infection. Each CDR3 protein is one row after TCRdb ran MiXCR on the 5' RACE reads. The table shows under 85,000 distinct CDR3 sequences, with 13% to 15% occurring only once. The material was whole blood, obtained at baseline. Source of these receptors: an adult who was a healthcare worker with PCR-confirmed SARS-CoV-2 infection or an uninfected control (not recorded which). Both conserved end residues are part of each CDR3. D genes are given only for firm matches. Some rows have no size entry. The others give once, few or many, or a class for an expanded clone.

CDR3 | DNA | D | size | V | length | J
CASDRRSEAFF | TGTGCCAGCGACAGGAGGTCCGAAGCTTTCTTT | . | . | TRBV6-1 | 11 | TRBJ1-1
CASSEEAGYSNQPQHF | TGTGCCAGCAGTGAAGAGGCAGGCTATAGCAATCAGCCCCAGCATTTT | . | . | TRBV6-1 | 16 | TRBJ1-5
CASSLWLADSYEQYF | TGTGCCAGCAGCTTATGGCTAGCGGATTCCTACGAGCAGTACTTC | TRBD2 | . | TRBV13 | 15 | TRBJ2-7
CASSGPTNTGELFF | TGTGCCAGCAGCGGGCCTACTAACACCGGGGAGCTGTTTTTT | . | few | TRBV7-9 | 14 | TRBJ2-2
CASSGDRGDTQYF | TGTGCCAGCAGCGGGGACAGGGGAGATACGCAGTATTTT | TRBD1 | . | TRBV7-8 | 13 | TRBJ2-3
CSARDMGGWETGELFF | TGCAGTGCTAGAGATATGGGAGGCTGGGAGACCGGGGAGCTGTTTTTT | . | . | TRBV20-1 | 16 | TRBJ2-2
CAWKYGDRANTEAFF | TGTGCCTGGAAGTACGGCGACAGGGCGAACACTGAAGCTTTCTTT | TRBD1 | . | TRBV30 | 15 | TRBJ1-1
CASSYRTGGVLNNEQFF | TGTGCCAGCAGTTACAGGACAGGGGGGGTCCTCAACAATGAGCAGTTCTTC | TRBD1 | few | TRBV3-1 | 17 | TRBJ2-1
CASSSAGSSYNEQFF | TGTGCCAGCAGTTCCGCGGGGAGCTCCTACAATGAGCAGTTCTTC | . | few | TRBV28 | 15 | TRBJ2-1
CASSPRLAGEGETQYF | TGTGCCAGCAGCCCGAGACTAGCGGGAGAGGGAGAGACCCAGTACTTC | TRBD2 | . | TRBV12-3/TRBV12-4 | 16 | TRBJ2-5
CASSHGRNGELFF | TGTGCCAGCAGCCACGGACGGAACGGGGAGCTGTTTTTT | . | . | TRBV6-2/TRBV6-3 | 13 | TRBJ2-2
CSAHEGSGANVLTF | TGCAGCGCCCACGAGGGATCTGGGGCCAACGTCCTGACTTTC | . | few | TRBV29-1 | 14 | TRBJ2-6
CASSQGGVTDTQYF | TGCGCCAGCAGCCAAGGAGGGGTCACAGATACGCAGTATTTT | . | . | TRBV4-1 | 14 | TRBJ2-3
CASSTYRVCNEQFF | TGTGCCAGCAGCACGTACAGAGTATGCAATGAGCAGTTCTTC | . | . | TRBV7-9 | 14 | TRBJ2-1
CASSTFEGSEQYF | TGTGCCAGCAGCACCTTCGAGGGGTCCGAGCAGTACTTC | . | many | TRBV7-6 | 13 | TRBJ2-7
CASVSGSSYEQYF | TGTGCCAGCGTTAGCGGTTCATCCTACGAGCAGTACTTC | . | many | TRBV2 | 13 | TRBJ2-7
CASSPPRRRGPGELFF | TGTGCCAGCAGCCCCCCCCGTCGGAGGGGTCCCGGGGAGCTGTTTTTT | . | few | TRBV14 | 16 | TRBJ2-2
CSVAGRITRPSTDTQYF | TGCAGCGTTGCGGGGCGGATCACCCGCCCTAGCACAGATACGCAGTATTTT | . | many | TRBV29-1 | 17 | TRBJ2-3
CATSDSREPTDTQYF | TGTGCCACCAGTGATTCGAGGGAACCCACAGATACGCAGTATTTT | . | . | TRBV24-1 | 15 | TRBJ2-3
CASSRTTNYGYTF | TGTGCCAGCAGTAGGACTACGAACTATGGCTACACCTTC | . | . | TRBV28 | 13 | TRBJ1-2